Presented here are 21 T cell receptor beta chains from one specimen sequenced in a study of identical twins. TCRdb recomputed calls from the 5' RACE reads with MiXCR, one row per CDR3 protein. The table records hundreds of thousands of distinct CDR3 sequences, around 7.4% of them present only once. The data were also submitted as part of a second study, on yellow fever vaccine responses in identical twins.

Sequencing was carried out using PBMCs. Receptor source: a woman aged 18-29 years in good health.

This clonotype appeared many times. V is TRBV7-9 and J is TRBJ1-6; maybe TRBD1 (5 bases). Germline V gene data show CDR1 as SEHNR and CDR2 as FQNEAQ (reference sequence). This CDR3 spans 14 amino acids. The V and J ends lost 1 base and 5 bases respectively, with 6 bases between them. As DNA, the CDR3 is TGTGCCAGCAGCTTAGGACAGCATAATTCACCCCTCCACTTT. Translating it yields CASSLGQHNSPLHF. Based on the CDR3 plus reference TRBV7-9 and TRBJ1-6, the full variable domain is DTGVSQNPRHKITKRGQNVTFRCDPISEHNRLYWYRQTLGQGPEFLTYFQNEAQLEKSRLLSDRFSAERPKGSFSTLEIQRTEQGDSAMYLCASSLGQHNSPLHFGNGTRLTVT.

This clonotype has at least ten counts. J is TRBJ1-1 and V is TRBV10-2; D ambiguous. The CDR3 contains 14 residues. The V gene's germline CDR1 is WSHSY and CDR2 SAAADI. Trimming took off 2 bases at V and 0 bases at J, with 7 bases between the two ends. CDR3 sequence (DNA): TGCGCCAGCAGTGAGCAACGGATGAACACTGAAGCTTTCTTT. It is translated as CASSEQRMNTEAFF.

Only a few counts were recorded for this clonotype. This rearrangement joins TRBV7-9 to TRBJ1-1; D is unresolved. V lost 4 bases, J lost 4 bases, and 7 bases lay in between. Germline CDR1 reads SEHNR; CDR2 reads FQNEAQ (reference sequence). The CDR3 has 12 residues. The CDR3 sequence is CASSSMFTEAFF. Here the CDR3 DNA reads TGTGCCAGCAGCTCCATGTTCACTGAAGCTTTCTTT. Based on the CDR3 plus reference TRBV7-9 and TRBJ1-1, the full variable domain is DTGVSQNPRHKITKRGQNVTFRCDPISEHNRLYWYRQTLGQGPEFLTYFQNEAQLEKSRLLSDRFSAERPKGSFSTLEIQRTEQGDSAMYLCASSSMFTEAFFGQGTRLTVV.

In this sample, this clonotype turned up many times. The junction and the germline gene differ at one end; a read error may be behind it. The chain's CDR3 is CASQQGTVKNF. The CDR3 DNA reads as TGTGCCAGCCAACAAGGGACAGTTAAGAATTTT. The chain recombines TRBV12-3 or TRBV12-4 with TRBJ2-3; 7 bases are shared with TRBD1. The CDR3 sequence is 11 residues long.

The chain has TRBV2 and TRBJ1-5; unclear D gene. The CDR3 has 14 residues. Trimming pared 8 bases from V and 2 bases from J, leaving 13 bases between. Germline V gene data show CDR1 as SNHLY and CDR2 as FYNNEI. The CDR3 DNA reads TGTGCCAGCCGGGTGGGAGTGGGCAATCAGCCCCAGCATTTT. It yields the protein CASRVGVGNQPQHF.

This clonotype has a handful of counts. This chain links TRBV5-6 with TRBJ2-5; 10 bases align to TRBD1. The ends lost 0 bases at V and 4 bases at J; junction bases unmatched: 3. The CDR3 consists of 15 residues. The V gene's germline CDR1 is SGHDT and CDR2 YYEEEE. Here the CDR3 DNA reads TGTGCCAGCAGCTTGGTCGGGACAGGGGTAGAGACCCAGTACTTC. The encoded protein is CASSLVGTGVETQYF.

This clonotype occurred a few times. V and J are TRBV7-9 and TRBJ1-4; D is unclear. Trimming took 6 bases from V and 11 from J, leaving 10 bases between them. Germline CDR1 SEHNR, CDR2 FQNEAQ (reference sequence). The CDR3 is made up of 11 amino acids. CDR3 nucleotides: TGTGCCAGCAGTATTGGAGCTAAACTGTTTTTT. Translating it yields CASSIGAKLFF.

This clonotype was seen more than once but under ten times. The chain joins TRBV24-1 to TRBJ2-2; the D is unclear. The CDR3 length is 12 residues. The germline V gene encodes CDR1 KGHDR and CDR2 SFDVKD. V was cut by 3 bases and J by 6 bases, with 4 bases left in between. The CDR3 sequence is CATSDGPGELFF. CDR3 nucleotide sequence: TGTGCCACCAGTGATGGCCCCGGGGAGCTGTTTTTT.

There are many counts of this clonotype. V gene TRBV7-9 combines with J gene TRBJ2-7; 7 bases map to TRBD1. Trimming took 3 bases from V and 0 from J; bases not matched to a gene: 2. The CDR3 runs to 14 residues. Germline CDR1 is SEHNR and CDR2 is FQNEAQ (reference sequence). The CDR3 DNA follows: TGTGCCAGCAGCTTGGACAGGTTCTCCTACGAGCAGTACTTC. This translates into CASSLDRFSYEQYF.

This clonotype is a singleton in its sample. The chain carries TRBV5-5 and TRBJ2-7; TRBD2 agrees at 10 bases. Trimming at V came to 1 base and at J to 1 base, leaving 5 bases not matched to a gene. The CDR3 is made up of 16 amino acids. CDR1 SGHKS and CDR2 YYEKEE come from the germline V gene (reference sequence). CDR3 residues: CASSLRTSGMSYEQYV. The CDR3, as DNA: TGTGCCAGCAGCTTGCGGACTAGCGGCATGTCCTACGAGCAGTACGTC.

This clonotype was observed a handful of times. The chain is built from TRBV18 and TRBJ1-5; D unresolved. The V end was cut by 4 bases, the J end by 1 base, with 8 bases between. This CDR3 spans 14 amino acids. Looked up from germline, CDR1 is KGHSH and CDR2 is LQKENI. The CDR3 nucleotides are TGTGCCAGCTCACGACTGGGGAGCAATCAGCCCCAGCATTTT. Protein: CASSRLGSNQPQHF.

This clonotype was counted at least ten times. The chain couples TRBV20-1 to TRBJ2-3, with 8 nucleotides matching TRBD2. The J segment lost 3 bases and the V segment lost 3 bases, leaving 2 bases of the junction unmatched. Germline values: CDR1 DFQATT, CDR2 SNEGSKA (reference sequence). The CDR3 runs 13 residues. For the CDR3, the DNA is TGCAGTGCTAGGGTAGCGGGGACAGATACGCAGTATTTT. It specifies CSARVAGTDTQYF.

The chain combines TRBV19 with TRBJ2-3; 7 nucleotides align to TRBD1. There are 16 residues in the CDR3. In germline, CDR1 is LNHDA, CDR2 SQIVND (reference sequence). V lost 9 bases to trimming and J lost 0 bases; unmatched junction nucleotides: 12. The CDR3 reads CASANHRGLSTDTQYF. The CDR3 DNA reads TGTGCCAGCGCAAACCACAGGGGTTTGAGCACAGATACGCAGTATTTT.

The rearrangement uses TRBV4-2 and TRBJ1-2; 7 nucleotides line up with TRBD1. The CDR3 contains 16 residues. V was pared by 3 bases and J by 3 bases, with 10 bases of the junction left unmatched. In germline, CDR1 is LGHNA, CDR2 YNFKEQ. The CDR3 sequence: CASSQEPRQGDYGYTF. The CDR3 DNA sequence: TGTGCCAGCAGCCAGGAACCAAGACAGGGCGACTATGGCTACACCTTC.

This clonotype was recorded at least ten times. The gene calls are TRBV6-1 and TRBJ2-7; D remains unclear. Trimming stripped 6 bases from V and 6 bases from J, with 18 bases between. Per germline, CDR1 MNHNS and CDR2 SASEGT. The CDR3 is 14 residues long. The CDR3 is CASSPEISPGEQYF. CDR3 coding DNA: TGTGCCAGCAGCCCCGAGATTTCACCGGGCGAGCAGTACTTC.

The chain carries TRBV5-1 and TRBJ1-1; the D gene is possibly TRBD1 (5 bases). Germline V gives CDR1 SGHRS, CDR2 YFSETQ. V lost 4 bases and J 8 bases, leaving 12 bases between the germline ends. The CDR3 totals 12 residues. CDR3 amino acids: CASSLWGREAFF. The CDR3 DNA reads TGCGCCAGCAGCCTCTGGGGCAGGGAAGCTTTCTTT.

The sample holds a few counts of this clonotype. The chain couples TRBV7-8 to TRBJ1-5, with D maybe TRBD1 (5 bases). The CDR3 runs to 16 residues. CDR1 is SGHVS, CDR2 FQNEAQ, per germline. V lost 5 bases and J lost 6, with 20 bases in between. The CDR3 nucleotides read TGTGCCAGCAGCAAAGGGGTCCCAGGGATGGGTCAGCCCCAGCATTTT. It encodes CASSKGVPGMGQPQHF.

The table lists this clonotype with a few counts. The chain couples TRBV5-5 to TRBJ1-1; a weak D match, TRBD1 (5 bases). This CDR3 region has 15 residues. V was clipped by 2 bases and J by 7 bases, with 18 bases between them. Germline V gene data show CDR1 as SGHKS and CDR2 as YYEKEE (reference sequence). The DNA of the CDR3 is TGTGCCAGCAGCTTTGATCCGGCCAGGACAAATGAAGCTTTCTTT. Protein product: CASSFDPARTNEAFF.

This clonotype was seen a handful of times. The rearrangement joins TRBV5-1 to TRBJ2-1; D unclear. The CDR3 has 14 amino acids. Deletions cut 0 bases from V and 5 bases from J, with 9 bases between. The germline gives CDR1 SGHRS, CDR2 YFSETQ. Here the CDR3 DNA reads TGCGCCAGCAGCTTGGCCGGGCAGCACAATGAGCAGTTCTTC. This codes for CASSLAGQHNEQFF.

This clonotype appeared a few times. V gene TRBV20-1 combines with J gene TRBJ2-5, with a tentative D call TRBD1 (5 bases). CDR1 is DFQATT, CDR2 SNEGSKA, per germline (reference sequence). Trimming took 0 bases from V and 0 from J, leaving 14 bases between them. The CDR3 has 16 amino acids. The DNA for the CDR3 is TGCAGTGCTAGAGATAGAGTGACAGAGTACCAAGAGACCCAGTACTTC. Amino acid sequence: CSARDRVTEYQETQYF.

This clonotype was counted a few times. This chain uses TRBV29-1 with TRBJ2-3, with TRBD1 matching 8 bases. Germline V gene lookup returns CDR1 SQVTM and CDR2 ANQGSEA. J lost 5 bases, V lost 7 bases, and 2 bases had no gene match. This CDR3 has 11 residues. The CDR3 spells CSADRGDTQYF. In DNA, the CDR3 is TGCAGCGCCGACAGGGGAGATACGCAGTATTTT.